The sequence of this TCR beta chain was determined in a study of CD8+ T cells in alopecia areata (dated by TCRdb to between 2017 and 2018). About the study as a whole: To study T cell clonal expansion in alopecia areata, the researchers applied high-throughput TCRbeta sequencing to both the C3H/HeJ mouse model and human patients. In humans, TCRbeta sequencing was performed on scalp tissue and on sorted CD4+ and CD8+ peripheral blood T cells from healthy controls and from patients with patchy or totalis/universalis alopecia areata. Scalp clonality was compared across normal scalp (n=4), patchy alopecia areata scalp (n=8), and alopecia totalis/universalis scalp (n=8). RNA came from the PAXgene miRNA kit for fixed scalp, the miRNeasy kit for PBMCs, and the RNeasy kit for mouse skin. Amplification of TCRbeta CDR3 regions was done by immunoSEQ multiplex PCR using 35 Vbeta forward primers and 13 Jbeta reverse primers. Broader findings and caveats from the paper: Compared with normal scalp, lesional scalp had higher clonality and more expanded CD8+ clones, particularly in alopecia totalis/universalis, a pattern that suggests antigenic drive. TCR sequences shared between patients were less clear than in mice, possibly partly because of HLA diversity in the patient population. Resident alphabeta T cells in normal human skin are also sequenced, complicating scalp TCR repertoire analysis, unlike mouse skin dominated by gammadelta T cells.

Inclusive of the bounding cysteine and phenylalanine, the CDR3 is 15 residues long. CDR3 DNA is the only sequence kept; it has 45 bases, read in frame from the first base. Per the germline V gene (reference sequence), LNHNV is the CDR1 and YYDKDF is the CDR2. Relative to germline, V is 3 bases shorter and J is 2 bases shorter, with 12 bases between their ends. PBMCs were separated by density centrifugation and stained for CD3, CD4 and CD8, after which CD4+ and CD8+ T cells were sorted on a FACSAria. Unaffected controls provided scalp biopsies and blood samples. The library was obtained by the immunoSEQ multiplex PCR assay. RNA was extracted from all samples and reverse transcribed into cDNA, which served as template for TCR sequencing. First-strand cDNA was synthesized with SuperScript III using a 2:1 mix of oligo-dT and random hexamers. Amplification bias was assessed with a synthetic immune receptor repertoire, and residual bias was removed computationally. Per the authors' processing: Raw reads were preprocessed for error removal, and CDR3 was defined according to IMGT conventions as running from the conserved cysteine to phenylalanine. Clonality was computed by normalizing Shannon entropy by log2 of the number of productive unique TCRs and subtracting the result from 1. CD4 or CD8 identity of scalp clones was inferred by cross-referencing scalp TCRbeta sequences with sorted blood CD4 and CD8 repertoires. Not all clones reach the TCRdb copy of this immuneACCESS table, which keeps in-frame sequences only. Checked studies attribute under half of the gap to unresolved V genes and leave the rest unexplained. V and J calls and clone size are as listed in that table; D and trimming were resolved from the DNA. This sample comprises about 140,000 clones, roughly 60% of them detected only once. The top ten hold 4.5% to 5% of the sample.

This clone has just a few counts. Its antigen is currently not known. No base quality values were provided; no much bigger clone lies one nucleotide off. The specimen sequenced was CD4+ T cells sorted from blood. This receptor was obtained from a human donor in good health. Recombination linked TRBV15 to TRBJ2-3, with the identity of the D gene unclear. For the CDR3, the sequence is CATSRAPIDTDTQYF. The nucleotide sequence is TGTGCCACCAGCAGGGCTCCGATTGACACAGATACGCAGTATTTT. This CDR3, with the reference TRBV15 and TRBJ2-3 proteins standing in past its ends, gives the full variable domain DAMVIQNPRYQVTQFGKPVTLSCSQTLNHNVMYWYQQKSSQAPKLLFHYYDKDFNNEADTPDNFQSRRPNTSFCFLDIRSPGLGDTAMYLCATSRAPIDTDTQYFGPGTRLTVL.